This TCR beta chain was profiled in a study of beta chain features in type 1 diabetes. The study reverse transcribed the entire isolated RNA, so it sequenced expressed TCRB transcripts. Assay: immunoSEQ multiplex PCR; the TCRdb copy retains only in-frame clones and omits some. The sample shows about 470,000 clones, around 28% of them seen only once. Heparinised blood was drawn once per donor, averaging roughly 120 mL. Trimming stripped 4 bases from V and 4 bases from J, with 11 bases between. The germline V gene has CDR1 MNHEY and CDR2 SVGAGI. The CDR3 is 13 residues long. The study's findings and limits: Patients' naive, central memory and Treg TCRB repertoires seemed closer to one another than those of healthy donors.

There are a few counts of this clone. Its specificity is not known. Sequenced sample: naive CD4+ T cells from blood. This TCR came from a man between 18 and 35 years old in good health. The J gene is TRBJ2-7, the V gene TRBV6-5, with D possibly being TRBD1 (5 bases). The CDR3 DNA sequence: TGTGCCAGCAGTTTTAGGGGCTCTTACGAGCAGTACTTC. This translates into CASSFRGSYEQYF.